The entry below describes one T cell receptor (beta chain). The antigen remains unidentified. These data come from a study of cytomegalovirus exposure and HLA in healthy donors. About the study: The roughly 110 validation repertoires were reported in a later analysis to have been generated on the same platform as the 666 first-cohort repertoires.

The CDR3 is made up of 17 amino acids. Clones were read by immunoSEQ multiplex PCR, and TCRdb kept only the in-frame ones, dropping some. The table records over 150,000 clones, 91% of them present only once. General study findings and limits: Most TCR sequences were seen very rarely across donors, but some public TCRs occurred in many. Cytomegalovirus-associated TCR beta chains were listed, numbering 150 to 200. Confirmation was obtained in vitro that three CMV-associated chains are specific for CMV antigens.

The clonotype originates from a woman aged 18 to 35 in good health and CMV-seropositive. Sequencing was performed on PBMCs. The chain is built from TRBV21-1 and TRBJ1-1; the table's D call, TRBD1, has no DNA check behind it. TRBV21-1 is a pseudogene segment. The DNA for the CDR3 is TGTGCCCCGGGAGACAGGGGGGCGGGAAGGAGGAACACTGAAGCTTTCTTT. Its protein product is CAPGDRGAGRRNTEAFF.